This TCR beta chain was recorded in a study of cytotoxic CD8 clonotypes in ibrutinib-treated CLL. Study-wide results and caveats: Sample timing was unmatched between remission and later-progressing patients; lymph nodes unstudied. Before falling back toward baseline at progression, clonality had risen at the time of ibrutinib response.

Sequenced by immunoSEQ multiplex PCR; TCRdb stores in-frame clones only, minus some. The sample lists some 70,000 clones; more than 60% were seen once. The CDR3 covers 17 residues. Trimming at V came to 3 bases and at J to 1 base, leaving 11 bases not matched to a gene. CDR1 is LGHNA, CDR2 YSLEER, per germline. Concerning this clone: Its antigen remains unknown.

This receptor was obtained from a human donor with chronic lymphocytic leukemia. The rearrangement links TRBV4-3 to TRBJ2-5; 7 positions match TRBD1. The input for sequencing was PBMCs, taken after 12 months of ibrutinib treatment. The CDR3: CASSQQADRPPQETQYF. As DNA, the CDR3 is TGCGCCAGCAGCCAGCAGGCGGACAGGCCCCCCCAAGAGACCCAGTACTTC.